These 2 T cell receptor beta chains share one sample of origin, sequenced in a study of T-cell reconstitution after alpha-beta-depleted transplantation in children. Unique molecular identifiers were built into the TCRbeta library. TCRdb independently ran MiXCR on the PCR reads; one entry per CDR3 protein. The sample consists of about 98,000 distinct CDR3 sequences, around a quarter of them appearing once. Here the sequenced sample was PBMCs, taken before TCRalphabeta/CD19-depleted stem cell transplant. These receptor sequences come from a boy aged 2 to 9 with acute lymphoblastic leukemia, due to receive a stem cell transplant.

A few counts support this clonotype. The chain employs TRBV20-1 and TRBJ2-1; 11 bases are a match to TRBD2. CDR1 and CDR2 (germline): DFQATT, SNEGSKA (reference sequence). V gave up 1 base and J gave up 11 bases; unmatched junction bases: 34. This CDR3 is 23 amino acids long. The CDR3 protein is CSARAVSTPGGSGRAGSLGQQFF. DNA of the CDR3: TGCAGTGCTAGAGCCGTTTCCACTCCGGGAGGTAGCGGGAGGGCCGGGTCCTTGGGGCAGCAGTTCTTC.

This chain joins TRBV5-1 and TRBJ1-6, with 7 bases lining up with TRBD1. Per germline, CDR1 SGHRS and CDR2 YFSETQ. The V and J ends lost 7 bases and 7 bases, in that order; junction bases with no gene match: 8. CDR3 length: 14 residues. CDR3 in amino acids: CASGEGGRNSPLHF. Written as DNA, the CDR3 is TGCGCCAGCGGCGAAGGGGGCAGAAATTCACCCCTCCACTTT.